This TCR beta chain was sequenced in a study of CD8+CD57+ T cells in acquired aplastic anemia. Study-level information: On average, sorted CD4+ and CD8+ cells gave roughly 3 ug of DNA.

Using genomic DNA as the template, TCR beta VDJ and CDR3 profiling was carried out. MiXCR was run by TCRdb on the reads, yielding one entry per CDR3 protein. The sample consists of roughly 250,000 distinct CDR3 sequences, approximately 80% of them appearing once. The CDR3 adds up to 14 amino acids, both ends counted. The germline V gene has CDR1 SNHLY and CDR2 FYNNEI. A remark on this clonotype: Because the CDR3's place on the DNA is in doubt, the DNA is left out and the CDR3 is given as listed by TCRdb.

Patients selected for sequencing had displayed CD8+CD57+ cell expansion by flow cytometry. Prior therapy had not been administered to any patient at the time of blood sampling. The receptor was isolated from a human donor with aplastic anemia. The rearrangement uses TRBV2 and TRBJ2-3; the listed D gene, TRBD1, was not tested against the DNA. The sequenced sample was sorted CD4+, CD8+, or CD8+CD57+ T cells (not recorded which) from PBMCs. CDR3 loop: CASKQGNYGYTFGF.